The source of this T cell receptor (beta chain) is a study of beta chain features in type 1 diabetes. The whole isolated RNA underwent reverse transcription, so sequencing captured expressed TCRB transcripts. This table comes from immunoSEQ multiplex PCR, and its TCRdb copy is limited to in-frame clones, with some not included. This table holds 310,000 or so clones, 9.5% to 12% found once. Germline CDR1 and CDR2: SGHRS and YFSETQ. V lost 4 bases and J lost 2; bases outside the gene matches: 13. The CDR3 sequence is 18 residues long. This sequence joins TRBV5-1 and TRBJ2-7, with 12 bases fitting TRBD1. What was sequenced was naive CD4+ T cells from blood. The receptor was derived from a woman in her thirties in good health. The CDR3 bases are TGCGCCAGCAGCCTCGGGACAGGGGGCTCTGGGGAAACCTACGAGCAGTACTTC. Translation gives CASSLGTGGSGETYEQYF. The complete variable domain, with remaining parts taken from reference TRBV5-1 and TRBJ2-7, reads KAGVTQTPRYLIKTRGQQVTLSCSPISGHRSVSWYQQTPGQGLQFLFEYFSETQRNKGNFPGRFSGRQFSNSRSEMNVSTLELGDSALYLCASSLGTGGSGETYEQYFGPGTRLTVT.